This TCR beta chain was sequenced in a study of T cell changes during pregnancy in multiple sclerosis (dated by TCRdb to between 2018 and 2020). General notes on the study: The study looked at changes in the T cell repertoire across pregnancy in women with multiple sclerosis.

The CDR3 measures 13 amino acids from cysteine to phenylalanine. CDR3 DNA is the only sequence kept; it has 39 bases, read in frame from the first base. Cut back by 3 bases and 3 bases, the V and J ends lie 9 bases apart. Sequences SGHDT (CDR1) and YYEEEE (CDR2) are obtained from the germline V gene. The library was prepared using the immunoSEQ multiplex PCR assay. TCRdb took this table from immuneACCESS and kept in-frame rearrangements with V and J called. Such tables lack part of the clones; where checked against another copy, unresolved V genes explain under half of the gap, and the rest is unexplained. The sample table shows some 25,000 clones, and around 87% are seen once. The biggest ten clones account for roughly 1% of the sample. Of note for this clone: Its antigen remains unidentified. Per-base qualities were not stored, and no clone one base away is much larger.

The sequence was collected from a female donor in good health, enrolled as a control in a pregnancy study. This receptor chain uses TRBV5-6 and TRBJ1-1, with no reliable assignment of the D segment. Here the sequenced sample was CD4+ T cells from peripheral blood mononuclear cells, taken in the second trimester of pregnancy. The nucleotide sequence reads TGTGCCAGCAGCTATCGGAGGTACACTGAAGCTTTCTTT. Its protein reads: CASSYRRYTEAFF.